Listed here are 7 T cell receptor beta chains from one sample, sequenced in a study of shared clonotypes between healthy human individuals. The repertoire was sequenced with immunoSEQ multiplex PCR; TCRdb's copy has only in-frame clones and lacks some. The sample holds more than 1.2 million clones, roughly 98.5% seen once. The sequenced sample was naive CD4+ T cells sorted from blood. As for subset: CD45RA+ positively selected. These receptors were obtained from a young man in good health.

The V gene is TRBV18, the J gene TRBJ1-5; 11 bases match TRBD1. The length of the CDR3 is 20 residues. V lost 1 base and J lost 1; bases outside the gene matches: 12. CDR1 and CDR2 (germline): KGHSH, LQKENI. CDR3 in amino acids: CASSPLSGTGGSGSNQPQHF. In DNA form, the CDR3 reads TGTGCCAGCTCACCACTTTCCGGGACAGGGGGATCTGGGAGCAATCAGCCCCAGCATTTT.

The V call is TRBV25-1, the J call TRBJ2-1; D is unclear. Germline assignment: CDR1 MGHDK and CDR2 SYGVNS. This CDR3 is 14 amino acids long. Trimming removed 0 bases at V and 8 bases at J, with 11 bases between. Written as DNA, the CDR3 is TGTGCCAGCAGTGAATATGGCCTTCGGGATGAGCAGTTCTTC. It translates to CASSEYGLRDEQFF. Full variable domain (remainder filled in from reference TRBV25-1 and TRBJ2-1): EADIYQTPRYLVIGTGKKITLECSQTMGHDKMYWYQQDPGMELHLIHYSYGVNSTEKGDLSSESTVSRIRTEHFPLTLESARPSHTSQYLCASSEYGLRDEQFFGPGTRLTVL.

V is TRBV10-1 and J is TRBJ2-5; 10 bases are a match to TRBD2. V lost 6 bases, J lost 5 bases, and 15 bases stayed unmatched. Germline lookup yields CDR1 WNHNN and CDR2 SYGVQD (reference sequence). This CDR3 region has 17 residues. CDR3 coding DNA: TGCGCCAGCAGACAGAGTCTAAGCGGGAGGGCAGACGAGACCCAGTACTTC. Its protein is CASRQSLSGRADETQYF.

The chain combines TRBV7-6 with TRBJ2-1; 8 positions match TRBD2. This CDR3 comprises 18 residues. After removal of 2 bases from V and 3 bases from J, the junction contained 12 bases not matched to a gene. Germline V gene lookup returns CDR1 SGHVS and CDR2 FNYEAQ. CDR3: CASSLSSSTSANYNEQFF. The CDR3 DNA is TGTGCCAGCAGCTTAAGTTCTTCGACTAGCGCGAACTACAATGAGCAGTTCTTC.

The chain employs TRBV18 and TRBJ2-7; tentative D call: TRBD1 (6 bases). The CDR3 runs to 15 residues. The germline V and J ends were trimmed by 3 bases and 3 bases, with 15 bases remaining between them. Germline CDR1 reads KGHSH; CDR2 reads LQKENI. The chain's CDR3 is CASSPEQGILYEQYF. CDR3 DNA: TGTGCCAGCTCACCTGAACAGGGCATACTCTACGAGCAGTACTTC. Supplemented by reference TRBV18 and TRBJ2-7, the full variable domain reads NAGVMQNPRHLVRRRGQEARLRCSPMKGHSHVYWYRQLPEEGLKFMVYLQKENIIDESGMPKERFSAEFPKEGPSILRIQQVVRGDSAAYFCASSPEQGILYEQYFGPGTRLTVT.

The rearrangement uses TRBV6-1 and TRBJ1-1; D is uncertain. Trimming took off 6 bases at V and 5 bases at J, with 16 bases between the two ends. The CDR3 has 14 amino acids. In germline, CDR1 is MNHNS, CDR2 SASEGT. The CDR3 here is CASSTGGLVTEAFF. CDR3 in DNA: TGTGCCAGCAGCACGGGAGGCCTGGTGACTGAAGCTTTCTTT.

V gene TRBV19 combines with J gene TRBJ2-3; 8 positions agree with TRBD1. Looked up from germline, CDR1 is LNHDA and CDR2 is SQIVND (reference sequence). The J segment lost 0 bases and the V segment lost 1 base, leaving 18 bases of the junction unmatched. This CDR3 region has 21 residues. The CDR3, as DNA: TGTGCCAGTAGTATAGGTCCGCCGGGACAGGCGTGGCGAAGTAGCACAGATACGCAGTATTTT. Amino acids: CASSIGPPGQAWRSSTDTQYF.